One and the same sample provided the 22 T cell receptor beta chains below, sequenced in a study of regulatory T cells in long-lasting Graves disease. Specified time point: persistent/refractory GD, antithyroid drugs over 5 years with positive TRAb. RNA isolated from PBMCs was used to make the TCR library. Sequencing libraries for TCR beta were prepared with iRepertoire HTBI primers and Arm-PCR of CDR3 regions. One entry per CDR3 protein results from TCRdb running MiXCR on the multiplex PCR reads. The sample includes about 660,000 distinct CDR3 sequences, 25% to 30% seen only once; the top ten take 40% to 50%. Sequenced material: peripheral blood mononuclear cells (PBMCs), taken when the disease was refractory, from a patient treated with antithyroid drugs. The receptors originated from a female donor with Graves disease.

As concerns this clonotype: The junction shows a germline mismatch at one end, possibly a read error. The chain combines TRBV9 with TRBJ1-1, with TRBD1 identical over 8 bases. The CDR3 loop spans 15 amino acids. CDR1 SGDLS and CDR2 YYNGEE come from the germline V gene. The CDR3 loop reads CASSGGTGSNAEAFF. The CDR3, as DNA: TGTGCCAGCAGCGGAGGGACAGGATCGAACGCTGAAGCTTTCTTT. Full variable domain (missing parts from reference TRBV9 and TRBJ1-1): DSGVTQTPKHLITATGQRVTLRCSPRSGDLSVYWYQQSLDQGLQFLIQYYNGEERAKGNILERFSAQQFPDLHSELNLSSLELGDSALYFCASSGGTGSNAEAFFGQGTRLTVV.

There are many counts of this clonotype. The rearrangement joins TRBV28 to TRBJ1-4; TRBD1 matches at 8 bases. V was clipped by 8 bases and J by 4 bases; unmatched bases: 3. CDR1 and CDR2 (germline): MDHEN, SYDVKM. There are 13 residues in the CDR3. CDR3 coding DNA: TGTGCCAGCCAGGGGGCAGTTAATGAAAAACTGTTTTTT. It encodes CASQGAVNEKLFF.

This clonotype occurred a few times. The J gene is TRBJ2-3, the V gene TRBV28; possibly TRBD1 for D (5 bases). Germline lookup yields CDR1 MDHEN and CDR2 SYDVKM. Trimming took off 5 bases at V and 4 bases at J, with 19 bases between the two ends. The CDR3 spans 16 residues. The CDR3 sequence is CASSPRAWGGADTQYF. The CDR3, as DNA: TGTGCCAGCAGTCCCCGGGCGTGGGGCGGCGCAGATACGCAGTATTTT.

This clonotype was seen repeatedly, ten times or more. As DNA, the CDR3 is TGTGCCAGCAGCCATCGGGCAGGCCCGAACACTGAAGCTTTCTTT. This gives the protein CASSHRAGPNTEAFF. The gene calls are TRBV12-3 or TRBV12-4 and TRBJ1-1, with unresolved D. V gave up 6 bases and J gave up 1 base, with 15 bases separating them. This CDR3 is 15 amino acids long.

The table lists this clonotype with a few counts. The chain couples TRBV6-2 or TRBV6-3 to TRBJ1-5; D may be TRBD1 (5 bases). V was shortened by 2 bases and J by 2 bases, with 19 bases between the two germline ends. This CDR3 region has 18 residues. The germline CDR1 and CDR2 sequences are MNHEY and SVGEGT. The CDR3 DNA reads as TGTGCCAGCAGTTACGGGGGGAAGATGGGGGTTGGCAATCAGCCCCAGCATTTT. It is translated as CASSYGGKMGVGNQPQHF.

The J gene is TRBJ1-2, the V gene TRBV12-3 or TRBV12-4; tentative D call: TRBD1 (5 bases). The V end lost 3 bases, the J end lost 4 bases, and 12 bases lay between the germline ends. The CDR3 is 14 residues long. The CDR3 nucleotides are TGTGCCAGCAGTTTGGGGGATTCTTCCTATGGCTACACCTTC. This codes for CASSLGDSSYGYTF.

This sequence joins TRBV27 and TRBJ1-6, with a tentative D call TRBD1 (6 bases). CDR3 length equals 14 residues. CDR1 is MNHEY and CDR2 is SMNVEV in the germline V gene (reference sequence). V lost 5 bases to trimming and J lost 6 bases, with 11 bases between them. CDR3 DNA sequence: TGTGCCAGCAGTCTCACAGGGTTTAATTCACCCCTCCACTTT. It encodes CASSLTGFNSPLHF.

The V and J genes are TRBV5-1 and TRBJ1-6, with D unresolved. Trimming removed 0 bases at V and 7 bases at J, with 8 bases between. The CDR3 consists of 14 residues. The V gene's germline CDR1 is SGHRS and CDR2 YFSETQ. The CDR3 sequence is CASSLDSLNSPLHF. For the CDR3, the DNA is TGCGCCAGCAGCTTGGACAGCCTCAATTCACCCCTCCACTTT.

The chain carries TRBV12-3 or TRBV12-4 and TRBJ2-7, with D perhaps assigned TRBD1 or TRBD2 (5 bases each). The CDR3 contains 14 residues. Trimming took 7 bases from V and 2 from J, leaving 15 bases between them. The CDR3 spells CASKRGTAPYEQYF. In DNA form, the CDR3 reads TGTGCCAGCAAACGGGGCACGGCTCCCTACGAGCAGTACTTC.

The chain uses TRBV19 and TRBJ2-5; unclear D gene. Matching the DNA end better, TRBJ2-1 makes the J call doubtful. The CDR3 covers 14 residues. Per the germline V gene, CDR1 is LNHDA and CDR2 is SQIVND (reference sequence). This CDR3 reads CASSIDGWDNEQFF. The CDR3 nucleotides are TGTGCCAGTAGTATAGATGGCTGGGACAATGAGCAGTTCTTC.

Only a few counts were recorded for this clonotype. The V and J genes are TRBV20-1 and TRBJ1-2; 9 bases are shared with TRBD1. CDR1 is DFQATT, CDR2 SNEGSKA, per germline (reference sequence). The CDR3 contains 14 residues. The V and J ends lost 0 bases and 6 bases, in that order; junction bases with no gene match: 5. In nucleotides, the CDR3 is TGCAGTGCTAGAGATACAAGGACAGGGGATGGCTACACCTTC. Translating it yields CSARDTRTGDGYTF.

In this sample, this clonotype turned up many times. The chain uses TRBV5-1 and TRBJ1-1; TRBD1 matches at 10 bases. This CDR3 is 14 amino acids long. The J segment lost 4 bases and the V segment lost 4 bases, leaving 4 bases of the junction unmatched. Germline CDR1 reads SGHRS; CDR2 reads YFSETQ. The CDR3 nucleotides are TGCGCCAGCAGCCGTGGACAGGGGGGCACTGAAGCTTTCTTT. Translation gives CASSRGQGGTEAFF. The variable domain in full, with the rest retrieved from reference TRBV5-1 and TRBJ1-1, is KAGVTQTPRYLIKTRGQQVTLSCSPISGHRSVSWYQQTPGQGLQFLFEYFSETQRNKGNFPGRFSGRQFSNSRSEMNVSTLELGDSALYLCASSRGQGGTEAFFGQGTRLTVV.

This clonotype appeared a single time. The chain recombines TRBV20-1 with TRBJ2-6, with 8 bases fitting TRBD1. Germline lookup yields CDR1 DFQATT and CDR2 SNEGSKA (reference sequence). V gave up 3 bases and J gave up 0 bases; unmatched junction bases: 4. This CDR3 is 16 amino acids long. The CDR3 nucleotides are TGCAGTGCTAGGGACAGGGTGGGCTCTGGGGCCAACGTCCTGACTTTC. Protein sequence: CSARDRVGSGANVLTF.

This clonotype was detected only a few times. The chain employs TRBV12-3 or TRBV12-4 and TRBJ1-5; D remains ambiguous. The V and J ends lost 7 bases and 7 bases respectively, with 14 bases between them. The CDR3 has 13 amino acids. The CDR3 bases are TGTGCCAGCACCCCTGGCCGTTACCAGCCCCAGCATTTT. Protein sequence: CASTPGRYQPQHF.

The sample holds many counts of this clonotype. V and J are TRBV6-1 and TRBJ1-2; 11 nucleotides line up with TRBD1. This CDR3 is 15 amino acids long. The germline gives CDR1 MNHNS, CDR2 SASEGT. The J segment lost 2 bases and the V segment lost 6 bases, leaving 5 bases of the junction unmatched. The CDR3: CASSDRDRGNYGYTF. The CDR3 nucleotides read TGTGCCAGCAGCGACCGGGACAGGGGGAACTATGGCTACACCTTC.

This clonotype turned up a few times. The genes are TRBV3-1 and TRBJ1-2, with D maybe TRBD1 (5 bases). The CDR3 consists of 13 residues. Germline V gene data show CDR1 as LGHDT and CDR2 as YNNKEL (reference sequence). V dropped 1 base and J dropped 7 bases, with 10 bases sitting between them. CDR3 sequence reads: CASSQGPDSGYTF. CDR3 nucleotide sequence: TGTGCCAGCAGCCAAGGACCCGACAGTGGCTACACCTTC.

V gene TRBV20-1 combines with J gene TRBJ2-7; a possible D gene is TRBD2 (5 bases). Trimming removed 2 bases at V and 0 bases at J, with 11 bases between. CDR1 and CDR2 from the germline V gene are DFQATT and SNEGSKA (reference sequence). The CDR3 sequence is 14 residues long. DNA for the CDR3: TGCAGTGCTAGATTGTCCGGGAACTCCTACGAGCAGTACTTC. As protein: CSARLSGNSYEQYF.

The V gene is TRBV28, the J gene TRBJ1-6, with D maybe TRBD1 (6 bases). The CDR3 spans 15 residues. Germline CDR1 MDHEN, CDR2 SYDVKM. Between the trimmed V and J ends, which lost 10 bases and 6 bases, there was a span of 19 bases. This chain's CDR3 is CATTGFSLVNSPLHF. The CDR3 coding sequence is TGTGCCACAACAGGGTTCTCCCTTGTTAATTCACCCCTCCACTTT.

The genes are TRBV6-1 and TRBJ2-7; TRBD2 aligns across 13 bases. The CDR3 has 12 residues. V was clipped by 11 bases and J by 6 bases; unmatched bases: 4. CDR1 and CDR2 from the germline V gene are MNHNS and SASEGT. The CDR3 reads CAGTSGKGEQYF. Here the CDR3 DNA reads TGTGCCGGGACTAGCGGGAAAGGCGAGCAGTACTTC.

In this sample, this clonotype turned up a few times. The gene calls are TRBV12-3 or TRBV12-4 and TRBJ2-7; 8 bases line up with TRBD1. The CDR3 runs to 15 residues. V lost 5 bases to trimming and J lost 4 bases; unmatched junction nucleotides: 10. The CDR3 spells CASSPLLGQDYEQYF. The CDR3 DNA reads TGTGCCAGCAGTCCCTTATTGGGACAGGATTACGAGCAGTACTTC.

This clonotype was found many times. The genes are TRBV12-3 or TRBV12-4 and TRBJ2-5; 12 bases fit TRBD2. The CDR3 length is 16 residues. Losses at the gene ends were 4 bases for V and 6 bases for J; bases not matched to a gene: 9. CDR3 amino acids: CASSSRTSGKVQTQYF. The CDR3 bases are TGTGCCAGCAGTTCCCGGACTAGCGGGAAGGTACAGACCCAGTACTTC.

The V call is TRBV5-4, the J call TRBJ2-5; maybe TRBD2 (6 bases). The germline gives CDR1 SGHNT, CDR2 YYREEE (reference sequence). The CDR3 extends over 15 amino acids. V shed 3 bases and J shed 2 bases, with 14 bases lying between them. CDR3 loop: CASSWAGTPQETQYF. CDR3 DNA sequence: TGTGCCAGCAGCTGGGCCGGGACTCCTCAAGAGACCCAGTACTTC.